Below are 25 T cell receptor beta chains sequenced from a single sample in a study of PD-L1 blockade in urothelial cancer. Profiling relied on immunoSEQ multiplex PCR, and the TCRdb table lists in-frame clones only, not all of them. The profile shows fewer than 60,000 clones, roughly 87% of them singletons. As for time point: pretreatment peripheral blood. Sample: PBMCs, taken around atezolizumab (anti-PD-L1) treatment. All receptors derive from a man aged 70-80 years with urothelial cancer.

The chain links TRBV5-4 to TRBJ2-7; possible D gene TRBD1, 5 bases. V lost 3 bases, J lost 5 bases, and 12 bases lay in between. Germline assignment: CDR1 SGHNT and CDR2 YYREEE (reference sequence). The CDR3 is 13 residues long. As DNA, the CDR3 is TGTGCCAGCAGCTGGCAGGGCAGGGACGAGCAGTACTTC. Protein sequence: CASSWQGRDEQYF.

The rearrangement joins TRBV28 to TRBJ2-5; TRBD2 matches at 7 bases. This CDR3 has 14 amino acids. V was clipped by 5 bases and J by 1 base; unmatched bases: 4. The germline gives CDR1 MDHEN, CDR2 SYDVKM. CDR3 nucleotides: TGTGCCAGCAGTCCCCCTAGCGGCCAAGAGACCCAGTACTTC. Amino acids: CASSPPSGQETQYF.

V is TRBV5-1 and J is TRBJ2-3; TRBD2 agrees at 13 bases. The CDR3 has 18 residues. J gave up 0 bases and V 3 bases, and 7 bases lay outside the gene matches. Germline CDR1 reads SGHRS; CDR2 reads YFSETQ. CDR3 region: CASSWTSGSILSTDTQYF. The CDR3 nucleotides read TGCGCCAGCAGCTGGACTAGCGGGAGTATACTGAGCACAGATACGCAGTATTTT.

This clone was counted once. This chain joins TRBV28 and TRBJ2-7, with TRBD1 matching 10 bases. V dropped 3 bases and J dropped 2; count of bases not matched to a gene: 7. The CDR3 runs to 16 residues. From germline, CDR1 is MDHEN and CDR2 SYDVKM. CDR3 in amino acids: CASSLSPGTGAYEQYF. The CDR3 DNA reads TGTGCCAGCAGTTTGTCCCCCGGGACAGGGGCCTACGAGCAGTACTTC.

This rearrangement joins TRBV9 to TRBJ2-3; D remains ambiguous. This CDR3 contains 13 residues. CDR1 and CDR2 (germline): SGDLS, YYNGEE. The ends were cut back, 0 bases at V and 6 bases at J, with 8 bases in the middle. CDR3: CASSVALSDTQYF. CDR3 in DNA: TGTGCCAGCAGCGTAGCGTTGAGTGATACGCAGTATTTT.

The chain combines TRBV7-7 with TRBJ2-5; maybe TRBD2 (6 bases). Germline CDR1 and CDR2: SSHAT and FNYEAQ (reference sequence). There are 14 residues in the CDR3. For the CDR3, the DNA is TGTGCTACCTCTCCTGTTGGGGGGCAAGAGACCCAGTACTTC. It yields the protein CATSPVGGQETQYF.

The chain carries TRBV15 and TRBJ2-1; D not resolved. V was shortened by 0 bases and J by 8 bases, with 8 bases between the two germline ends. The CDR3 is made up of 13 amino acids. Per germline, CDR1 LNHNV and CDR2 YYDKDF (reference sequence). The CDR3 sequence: CATSRDLVHEQFF. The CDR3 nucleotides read TGTGCCACCAGCAGAGACCTTGTCCATGAGCAGTTCTTC.

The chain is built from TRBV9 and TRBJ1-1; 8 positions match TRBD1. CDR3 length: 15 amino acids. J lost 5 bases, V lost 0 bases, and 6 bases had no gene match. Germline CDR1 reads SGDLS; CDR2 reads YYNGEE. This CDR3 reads CASSVGVQGETEAFF. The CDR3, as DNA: TGTGCCAGCAGCGTAGGGGTACAGGGGGAAACTGAAGCTTTCTTT.

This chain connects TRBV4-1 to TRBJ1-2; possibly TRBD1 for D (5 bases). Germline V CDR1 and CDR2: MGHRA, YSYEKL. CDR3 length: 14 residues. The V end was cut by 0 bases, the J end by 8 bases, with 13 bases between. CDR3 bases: TGCGCCAGCAGCCAAGATTGGCAGGGTAACGGCTACACCTTC. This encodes CASSQDWQGNGYTF.

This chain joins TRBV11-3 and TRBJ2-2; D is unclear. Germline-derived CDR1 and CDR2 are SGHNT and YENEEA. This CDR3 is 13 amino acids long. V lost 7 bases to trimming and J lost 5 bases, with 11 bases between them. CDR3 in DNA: TGTGCCAGCACTACTGGTTCGACCGGGGAGCTGTTTTTT. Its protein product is CASTTGSTGELFF.

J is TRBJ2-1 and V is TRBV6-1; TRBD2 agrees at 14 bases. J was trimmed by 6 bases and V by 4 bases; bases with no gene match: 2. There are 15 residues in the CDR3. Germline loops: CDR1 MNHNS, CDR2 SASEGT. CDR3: CASSAGTSGSNEQFF. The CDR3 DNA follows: TGTGCCAGCAGTGCCGGGACTAGCGGGAGCAATGAGCAGTTCTTC.

The CDR3 nucleotides are TGTGCCAGCAGCTTAGCCGGGGGTGGAAATGAAAAACTGTTTTTT. Translated, it gives CASSLAGGGNEKLFF. The chain couples TRBV11-2 to TRBJ1-4, with D perhaps matching TRBD1 (5 bases). Trimming cost V 1 base and J 5 bases, with 11 bases left between them. CDR1 and CDR2 (germline): SGHAT, FQNNGV. This CDR3 has 15 residues.

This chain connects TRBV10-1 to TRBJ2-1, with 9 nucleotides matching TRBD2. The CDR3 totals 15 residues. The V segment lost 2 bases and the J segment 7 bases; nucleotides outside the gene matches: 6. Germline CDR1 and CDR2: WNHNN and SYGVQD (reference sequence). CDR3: CASSETLAGTNEQFF. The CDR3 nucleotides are TGCGCCAGCAGTGAGACACTAGCGGGTACAAATGAGCAGTTCTTC.

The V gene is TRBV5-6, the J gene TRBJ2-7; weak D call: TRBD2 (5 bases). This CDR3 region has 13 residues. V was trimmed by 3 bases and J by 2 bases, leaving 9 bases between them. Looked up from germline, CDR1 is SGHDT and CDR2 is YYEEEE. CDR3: CASSSGNTYEQYF. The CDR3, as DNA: TGTGCCAGCAGCTCGGGGAACACCTACGAGCAGTACTTC. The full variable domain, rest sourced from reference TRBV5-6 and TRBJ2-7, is DAGVTQSPTHLIKTRGQQVTLRCSPKSGHDTVSWYQQALGQGPQFIFQYYEEEERQRGNFPDRFSGHQFPNYSSELNVNALLLGDSALYLCASSSGNTYEQYFGPGTRLTVT.

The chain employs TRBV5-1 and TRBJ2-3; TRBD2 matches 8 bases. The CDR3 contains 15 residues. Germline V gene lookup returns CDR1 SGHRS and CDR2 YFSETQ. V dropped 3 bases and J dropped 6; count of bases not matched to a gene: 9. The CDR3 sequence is CASSSGTRVEDTQYF. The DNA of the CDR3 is TGCGCCAGCAGCTCCGGGACTAGGGTGGAGGATACGCAGTATTTT.

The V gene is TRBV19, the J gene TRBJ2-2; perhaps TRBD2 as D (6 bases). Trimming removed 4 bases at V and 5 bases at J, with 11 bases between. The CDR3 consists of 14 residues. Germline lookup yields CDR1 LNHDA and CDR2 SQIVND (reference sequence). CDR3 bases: TGTGCCAGTAGTACCCCGGGGGTGACCGGGGAGCTGTTTTTT. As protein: CASSTPGVTGELFF. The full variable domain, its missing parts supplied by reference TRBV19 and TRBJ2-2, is DGGITQSPKYLFRKEGQNVTLSCEQNLNHDAMYWYRQDPGQGLRLIYYSQIVNDFQKGDIAEGYSVSREKKESFPLTVTSAQKNPTAFYLCASSTPGVTGELFFGEGSRLTVL.

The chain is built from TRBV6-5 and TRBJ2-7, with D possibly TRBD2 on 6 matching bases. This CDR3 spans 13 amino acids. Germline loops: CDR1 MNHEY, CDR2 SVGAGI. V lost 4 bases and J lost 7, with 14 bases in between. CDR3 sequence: CASSWQLAAEQYF. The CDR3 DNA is TGTGCCAGCAGTTGGCAACTAGCTGCAGAGCAGTACTTC.

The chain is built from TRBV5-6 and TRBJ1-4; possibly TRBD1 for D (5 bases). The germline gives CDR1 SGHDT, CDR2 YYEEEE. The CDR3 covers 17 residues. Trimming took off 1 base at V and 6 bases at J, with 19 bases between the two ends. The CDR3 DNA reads TGTGCCAGCAGCTTGAGGTTGCGGGGGACGGCCGATGAAAAACTGTTTTTT. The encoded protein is CASSLRLRGTADEKLFF.

The CDR3 loop reads CASSFAPGSYEQYF. For the CDR3, the DNA is TGTGCCAGCAGTTTTGCTCCAGGCTCCTACGAGCAGTACTTC. The rearrangement uses TRBV27 and TRBJ2-7; D remains unclear. CDR1 and CDR2 (germline): MNHEY, SMNVEV (reference sequence). Trimming cost V 3 bases and J 0 bases, with 9 bases left between them. This CDR3 contains 14 residues.

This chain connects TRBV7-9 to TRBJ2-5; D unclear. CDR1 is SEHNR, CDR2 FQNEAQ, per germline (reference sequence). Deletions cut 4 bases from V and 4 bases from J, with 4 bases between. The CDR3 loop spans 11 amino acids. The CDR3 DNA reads TGTGCCAGCAGCTCTTCAGAGACCCAGTACTTC. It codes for CASSSSETQYF.

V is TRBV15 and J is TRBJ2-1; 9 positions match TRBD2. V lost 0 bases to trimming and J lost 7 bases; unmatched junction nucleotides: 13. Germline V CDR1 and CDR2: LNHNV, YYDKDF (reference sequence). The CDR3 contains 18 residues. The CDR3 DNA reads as TGTGCCACCAGCAGAGACCTTACGGGACTAGCTACCCGAAATGAGCAGTTCTTC. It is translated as CATSRDLTGLATRNEQFF.

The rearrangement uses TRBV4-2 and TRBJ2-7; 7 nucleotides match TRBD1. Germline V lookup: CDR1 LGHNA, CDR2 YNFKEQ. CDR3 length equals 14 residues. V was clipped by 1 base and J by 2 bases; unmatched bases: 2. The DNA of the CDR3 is TGTGCCAGCAGCCAAGCGACAGGGACCTACGAGCAGTACTTC. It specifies CASSQATGTYEQYF.

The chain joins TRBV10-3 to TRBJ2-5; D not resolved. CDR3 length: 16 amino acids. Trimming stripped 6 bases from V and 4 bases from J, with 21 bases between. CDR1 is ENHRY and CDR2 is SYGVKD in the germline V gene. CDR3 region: CAISEPFGPSGETQYF. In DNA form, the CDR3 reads TGTGCCATCAGCGAACCCTTTGGTCCGTCCGGAGAGACCCAGTACTTC.

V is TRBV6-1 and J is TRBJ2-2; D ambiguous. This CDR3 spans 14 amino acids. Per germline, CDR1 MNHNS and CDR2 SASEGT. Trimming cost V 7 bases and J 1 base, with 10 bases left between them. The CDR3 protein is CASTPRQNTGELFF. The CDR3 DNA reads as TGTGCCAGCACGCCCCGACAGAACACCGGGGAGCTGTTTTTT.

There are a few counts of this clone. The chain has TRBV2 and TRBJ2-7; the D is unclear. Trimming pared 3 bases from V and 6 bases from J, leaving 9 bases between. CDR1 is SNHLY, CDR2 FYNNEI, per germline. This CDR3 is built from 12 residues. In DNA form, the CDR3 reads TGTGCCAGCAGTGAGGCCAAGATCGAGCAGTACTTC. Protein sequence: CASSEAKIEQYF. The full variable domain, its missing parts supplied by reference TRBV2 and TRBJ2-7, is EPEVTQTPSHQVTQMGQEVILRCVPISNHLYFYWYRQILGQKVEFLVSFYNNEISEKSEIFDDQFSVERPDGSNFTLKIRSTKLEDSAMYFCASSEAKIEQYFGPGTRLTVT.